This TCR beta chain was retrieved from a study of cytomegalovirus exposure and HLA in healthy donors. About the study: Within an early data release were approximately 85 million unique TCRs drawn from HLA-typed donors.

Turning to this clone: Its specificity is not known.

It was with 60 Vbeta and 13 Jbeta primers that the PCR ran. The table came from immunoSEQ multiplex PCR; TCRdb's copy has only in-frame clones and leaves some out. The repertoire has some 150,000 clones, 60% to 85% of them found once; the top ten carry roughly 2.8%. Study-level findings and limits: In terms of immune exposure information, only CMV serostatus was available. Compared with the roughly 670-donor mean, an Asian-associated ancestry cluster reportedly had fewer N-insertions, according to a later analysis. Later analysis identified a missense DCLRE1C variant that was linked to TCR beta V- and J-gene trimming.

Per germline, CDR1 KGHSH and CDR2 LQKENI. Trimming pared 2 bases from V and 5 bases from J, leaving 12 bases between. CDR3 length: 14 residues. This sequence was found in a male donor in good health and CMV-seronegative. Sequencing input: PBMCs. This chain joins TRBV18 and TRBJ1-1, with a tentative D call TRBD1 (5 bases). Here the CDR3 DNA reads TGTGCCAGCTCACCAACCTCAGGGAAAACTGAAGCTTTCTTT. It encodes CASSPTSGKTEAFF.